This passage covers 5 T cell receptor beta chains from one sample sequenced in a study of a mutant IDH1 vaccine in newly diagnosed glioma (dated by TCRdb to the early 2020s). The sample's time point, from its label and the paper: baseline, week 1 (first vaccination visit). The treatment or condition label, as the study defines it: pre-vaccination baseline after standard-of-care therapy. Library construction relied on the immunoSEQ multiplex PCR assay. The immuneACCESS repertoire file appears here via TCRdb, limited to in-frame rearrangements. These files lack a portion of the clones; in checked studies, under half of the deficit traces to unresolved V genes, and the cause of the others is not known. For this sample there are some 95,000 clones; around 77% appear just once. Of the sample, less than 9.5% falls within the top ten clones. The sample in question was PBMCs, obtained from a glioma patient treated with radiotherapy, temozolomide or both. Receptors were obtained from a man aged 40-55 years with glioma.

The chain carries TRBV9 and TRBJ2-7, with D possibly being TRBD1 (6 bases). V lost 0 bases to trimming and J lost 2 bases, with 9 bases between them. CDR1 SGDLS and CDR2 YYNGEE come from the germline V gene. The CDR3 loop spans 14 amino acids. Here the CDR3 reads CASSVGQETYEQYF. CDR3 bases: TGTGCCAGCAGCGTAGGACAGGAAACCTACGAGCAGTACTTC.

This CDR3 reads CASSPRLAGGYEQYF. CDR3 nucleotide sequence: TGCGCCAGCAGCCCCCGGCTAGCGGGAGGTTACGAGCAGTACTTC. V and J are TRBV4-1 and TRBJ2-7; 11 nucleotides agree with TRBD2. Germline assignment: CDR1 MGHRA and CDR2 YSYEKL. The CDR3 covers 15 residues. Losses at the gene ends were 4 bases for V and 4 bases for J; bases not matched to a gene: 6.

V usage is TRBV4-3 and J usage is TRBJ2-2, with D unclear. Trimming took 0 bases from V and 4 from J, leaving 3 bases between them. The CDR3 contains 13 residues. The germline V gene has CDR1 LGHNA and CDR2 YSLEER. The CDR3 sequence is CASSQDATGELFF. The CDR3 DNA is TGCGCCAGCAGCCAAGACGCCACCGGGGAGCTGTTTTTT.

The rearrangement joins TRBV15 to TRBJ1-3; D unresolved. Between the trimmed V and J ends, which lost 5 bases and 0 bases, there was a span of 20 bases. The CDR3 has 18 residues. Germline V gene data show CDR1 as LNHNV and CDR2 as YYDKDF (reference sequence). This CDR3 is CATSERRTHILSGNTIYF. In DNA, the CDR3 is TGTGCCACCAGCGAACGGCGGACCCATATTCTCTCTGGAAACACCATATATTTT.

V is TRBV11-2 and J is TRBJ2-3; D not resolved. V lost 5 bases, J lost 3 bases, and 6 bases lay in between. The CDR3 covers 12 residues. The germline CDR1 and CDR2 sequences are SGHAT and FQNNGV. The CDR3 DNA reads TGTGCCAGCAGCCTCCCTACAGATACGCAGTATTTT. Amino acid sequence: CASSLPTDTQYF.